A single sample is the source of the 28 T cell receptor beta chains below, sequenced in a study of control samples from healthy donors and cancer patients. Repertoires were generated with immunoSEQ multiplex PCR, while TCRdb's copy carries only in-frame clones and drops some. The sample gives under 95,000 clones, roughly nine tenths of which show up once; about 0.92% is in the top ten. Sequences were obtained from blood. The receptors come from a woman younger than 45 in good health.

The chain is built from TRBV30 and TRBJ1-1; D gene uncertain. Germline loops: CDR1 GTSNPN, CDR2 SVGIG (reference sequence). V lost 1 base, J lost 1 base, and 7 bases lay in between. The CDR3 runs to 13 residues. DNA of the CDR3: TGTGCCTGGAGTGATGAAGGGAACACTGAAGCTTTCTTT. Its translation is CAWSDEGNTEAFF.

This sequence joins TRBV27 and TRBJ1-4; D call uncertain. The CDR3 extends over 15 amino acids. Germline lookup yields CDR1 MNHEY and CDR2 SMNVEV (reference sequence). Between the trimmed V and J ends, which lost 8 bases and 4 bases, there was a span of 17 bases. CDR3 amino acids: CASSPRAVFNEKLFF. In DNA form, the CDR3 reads TGTGCCAGCTCCCCCCGGGCGGTCTTTAATGAAAAACTGTTTTTT.

This chain links TRBV27 with TRBJ1-1, with D tentatively TRBD1 (5 bases). The V end was cut by 8 bases, the J end by 1 base, with 14 bases between. The germline gives CDR1 MNHEY, CDR2 SMNVEV (reference sequence). The length of the CDR3 is 14 residues. DNA of the CDR3: TGTGCCAGCTCGGGGGGTTACTCGAACACTGAAGCTTTCTTT. Protein sequence: CASSGGYSNTEAFF.

The J gene is TRBJ2-7, the V gene TRBV3-1 (or the pseudogene TRBV3-2); D gene uncertain. Trimming shortened V by 3 bases and J by 3 bases, and 6 bases separated the two germline ends. Looked up from germline, CDR1 is LGHDT and CDR2 is YNNKEL (reference sequence). This CDR3 contains 12 residues. CDR3 coding DNA: TGTGCCAGCAGCCAGGGTAGCTACGAGCAGTACTTC. This codes for CASSQGSYEQYF.

The chain joins TRBV19 to TRBJ1-2; the D is unclear. The CDR3 length is 13 residues. V was cut by 2 bases and J by 5 bases, with 9 bases left in between. Germline V gives CDR1 LNHDA, CDR2 SQIVND (reference sequence). The CDR3 DNA reads TGTGCCAGTAGTATACAAGCACGGTATGGCTACACCTTC. Its translation is CASSIQARYGYTF.

The gene calls are TRBV6-5 and TRBJ1-6; D unresolved. Germline assignment: CDR1 MNHEY and CDR2 SVGAGI. The CDR3 is made up of 14 amino acids. V lost 2 bases and J 5 bases, leaving 7 bases between the germline ends. CDR3 amino acids: CASSYGLDNSPLHF. DNA for the CDR3: TGTGCCAGCAGTTACGGTCTGGATAATTCACCCCTCCACTTT.

There are a few counts of this clone. The chain is built from TRBV28 and TRBJ1-4, with D unclear. The CDR3 contains 17 residues. V dropped 2 bases and J dropped 0 bases, with 13 bases sitting between them. Germline lookup yields CDR1 MDHEN and CDR2 SYDVKM. The CDR3: CASSLLAGPATNEKLFF. CDR3 coding DNA: TGTGCCAGCAGTTTACTCGCCGGGCCCGCAACTAATGAAAAACTGTTTTTT.

V usage is TRBV18 and J usage is TRBJ2-3; perhaps TRBD2 as D (5 bases). The CDR3 contains 14 residues. The V end was cut by 6 bases, the J end by 2 bases, with 12 bases between. CDR1 and CDR2 (germline): KGHSH, LQKENI. The CDR3 sequence is CASSSYGVTDTQYF. CDR3 nucleotides: TGTGCCAGCTCTAGCTACGGGGTCACAGATACGCAGTATTTT.

This clone was counted only a few times. V usage is TRBV4-1 and J usage is TRBJ2-7; a weak D match, TRBD2 (7 bases). CDR1 is MGHRA, CDR2 YSYEKL, per germline. V dropped 4 bases and J dropped 3 bases, with 16 bases sitting between them. The CDR3 has 15 amino acids. The CDR3, as DNA: TGCGCCAGCAGCCTCCAGAGGGGGGGCCTCTACGAGCAGTACTTC. It is translated as CASSLQRGGLYEQYF.

This rearrangement joins TRBV19 to TRBJ2-5; no firm D call. CDR3 length equals 15 residues. Trimming stripped 3 bases from V and 0 bases from J, with 11 bases between. Germline V gene data show CDR1 as LNHDA and CDR2 as SQIVND (reference sequence). This CDR3 reads CASSIGPKYQETQYF. Here the CDR3 DNA reads TGTGCCAGTAGTATCGGACCGAAGTACCAAGAGACCCAGTACTTC. Looking up the rest from reference TRBV19 and TRBJ2-5 gives the full variable domain: DGGITQSPKYLFRKEGQNVTLSCEQNLNHDAMYWYRQDPGQGLRLIYYSQIVNDFQKGDIAEGYSVSREKKESFPLTVTSAQKNPTAFYLCASSIGPKYQETQYFGPGTRLLVL.

The chain has TRBV29-1 and TRBJ2-1, with 12 positions matching TRBD1. The CDR3 covers 15 residues. The germline CDR1 and CDR2 sequences are SQVTM and ANQGSEA. The V and J ends lost 7 bases and 8 bases, in that order; junction bases with no gene match: 12. The chain's CDR3 is CSGNDRDRGRYEQFF. The CDR3 DNA reads as TGCAGCGGAAACGATCGGGACAGGGGGCGGTATGAGCAGTTCTTC.

The chain is built from TRBV6-1 and TRBJ1-5; D perhaps matches TRBD1 (5 bases). Germline assignment: CDR1 MNHNS and CDR2 SASEGT. CDR3 length: 13 residues. V was pared by 3 bases and J by 5 bases, with 8 bases between. The CDR3 region is CASSEGVHQPQHF. The CDR3 coding sequence is TGTGCCAGCAGTGAGGGGGTTCATCAGCCCCAGCATTTT.

V and J are TRBV20-1 and TRBJ2-7; 7 bases are shared with TRBD2. V gave up 6 bases and J gave up 0 bases; unmatched junction bases: 8. The germline V gene encodes CDR1 DFQATT and CDR2 SNEGSKA (reference sequence). CDR3 length: 14 residues. The CDR3 loop is CSASRRGSSYEQYF. The CDR3 region has the DNA TGCAGTGCCAGTCGGCGGGGGTCCTCCTACGAGCAGTACTTC.

The V and J genes are TRBV30 and TRBJ2-1; TRBD2 matches at 7 bases. The CDR3 is made up of 15 amino acids. Trimming removed 3 bases from V and 9 bases from J; junction bases left unmatched: 14. Per the germline V gene, CDR1 is GTSNPN and CDR2 is SVGIG (reference sequence). The CDR3 spells CAWRTSLTFAGEQFF. Here the CDR3 DNA reads TGTGCCTGGAGGACTAGCCTCACCTTTGCGGGTGAGCAGTTCTTC.

CDR3 protein: CANSRGSSGNTIYF. The CDR3 DNA follows: TGTGCCAATTCTCGAGGCAGCTCTGGAAACACCATATATTTT. The V call is TRBV10-3, the J call TRBJ1-3; D unresolved. Germline values: CDR1 ENHRY, CDR2 SYGVKD. CDR3 length: 14 amino acids. The V end lost 10 bases, the J end lost 0 bases, and 13 bases lay between the germline ends.

CDR3 bases: TGCAGTGCTAGTGAACGGACAGGGTGGGAGCAGTACTTC. Translation gives CSASERTGWEQYF. The chain combines TRBV20-1 with TRBJ2-7, with TRBD1 matching 8 bases. This CDR3 is 13 amino acids long. The germline V gene encodes CDR1 DFQATT and CDR2 SNEGSKA (reference sequence). Trimming cost V 3 bases and J 7 bases; bases outside gene matches: 8.

This sequence joins TRBV4-2 and TRBJ2-7, with a weak D call TRBD1 (6 bases). Germline-derived CDR1 and CDR2 are LGHNA and YNFKEQ. V was pared by 3 bases and J by 0 bases, with 18 bases between. The CDR3 is 17 residues long. This chain's CDR3 is CASSHDLDRTSSYEQYF. CDR3 in DNA: TGTGCCAGCAGCCATGACCTCGACAGGACCAGCTCCTACGAGCAGTACTTC.

CDR3 DNA: TGTGCCAGTAGTACGGTTCAGGGGGCAACTCGCGAGCAGTACTTC. Translation gives CASSTVQGATREQYF. The J gene is TRBJ2-7, the V gene TRBV19; 8 positions match TRBD1. V was clipped by 4 bases and J by 6 bases; unmatched bases: 11. The germline V gene encodes CDR1 LNHDA and CDR2 SQIVND (reference sequence). The CDR3 sequence is 15 residues long.

This clone was detected once. The rearrangement uses TRBV19 and TRBJ1-6; a weak D match, TRBD1 (5 bases). The CDR3 spans 14 residues. The V end was cut by 3 bases, the J end by 7 bases, with 10 bases between. Germline CDR1 LNHDA, CDR2 SQIVND (reference sequence). The CDR3 coding sequence is TGTGCCAGTAGTATGGGGCGGCTCAATTCACCCCTCCACTTT. This encodes CASSMGRLNSPLHF. Complete variable domain (other parts from reference TRBV19 and TRBJ1-6): DGGITQSPKYLFRKEGQNVTLSCEQNLNHDAMYWYRQDPGQGLRLIYYSQIVNDFQKGDIAEGYSVSREKKESFPLTVTSAQKNPTAFYLCASSMGRLNSPLHFGNGTRLTVT.

V gene TRBV30 combines with J gene TRBJ2-1, with TRBD1 matching over 9 bases. The CDR3 has 14 amino acids. CDR1 and CDR2 from the germline V gene are GTSNPN and SVGIG (reference sequence). J was trimmed by 4 bases and V by 5 bases; bases with no gene match: 6. CDR3 sequence (DNA): TGTGCCTGGGACGGGACAGGGCGATACAATGAGCAGTTCTTC. Protein product: CAWDGTGRYNEQFF. The variable domain in full, completed from reference TRBV30 and TRBJ2-1, reads SQTIHQWPATLVQPVGSPLSLECTVEGTSNPNLYWYRQAAGRGLQLLFYSVGIGQISSEVPQNLSASRPQDRQFILSSKKLLLSDSGFYLCAWDGTGRYNEQFFGPGTRLTVL.

The genes are TRBV9 and TRBJ1-1; D is uncertain. Germline CDR1 SGDLS, CDR2 YYNGEE. The CDR3 sequence is 14 residues long. Trimming removed 4 bases at V and 4 bases at J, with 14 bases between. CDR3 sequence: CASSKRRVGTEAFF. The CDR3 coding sequence is TGTGCCAGCAGCAAAAGGCGCGTGGGCACTGAAGCTTTCTTT.

This clone was found once. The chain is built from TRBV7-9 and TRBJ2-7; D unresolved. Trimming cost V 2 bases and J 2 bases, with 16 bases left between them. Per germline, CDR1 SEHNR and CDR2 FQNEAQ (reference sequence). This CDR3 contains 16 residues. The CDR3 DNA sequence: TGTGCCAGCAGCTTAATAAGGTCTACTACGGCCTACGAGCAGTACTTC. This encodes CASSLIRSTTAYEQYF.

The V gene is TRBV18, the J gene TRBJ2-7; D not certain. Trimming cost V 4 bases and J 0 bases, with 10 bases left between them. This CDR3 has 14 amino acids. Germline V CDR1 and CDR2: KGHSH, LQKENI. The CDR3: CASSHGRSSYEQYF. The CDR3 DNA is TGTGCCAGCTCACACGGGCGGAGCTCCTACGAGCAGTACTTC.

The V gene is TRBV4-1, the J gene TRBJ2-7; TRBD2 aligns across 11 bases. CDR1 is MGHRA and CDR2 is YSYEKL in the germline V gene. This CDR3 is built from 14 residues. Trimming removed 1 base from V and 6 bases from J; junction bases left unmatched: 2. This CDR3 is CASSQGTSGSEQYF. DNA for the CDR3: TGCGCCAGCAGCCAAGGTACTAGCGGGAGCGAGCAGTACTTC.

CDR3 sequence reads: CASTDWQGFTGELFF. CDR3 coding DNA: TGTGCCAGTACTGATTGGCAGGGATTCACCGGGGAGCTGTTTTTT. The chain links TRBV19 to TRBJ2-2; possible D gene TRBD1, 5 bases. The CDR3 totals 15 residues. Trimming removed 7 bases at V and 4 bases at J, with 16 bases between. Germline CDR1 LNHDA, CDR2 SQIVND (reference sequence). Based on the CDR3 plus reference TRBV19 and TRBJ2-2, the full variable domain is DGGITQSPKYLFRKEGQNVTLSCEQNLNHDAMYWYRQDPGQGLRLIYYSQIVNDFQKGDIAEGYSVSREKKESFPLTVTSAQKNPTAFYLCASTDWQGFTGELFFGEGSRLTVL.

The chain recombines TRBV7-8 with TRBJ1-1; D uncertain. Germline lookup yields CDR1 SGHVS and CDR2 FQNEAQ. The CDR3 extends over 15 amino acids. V lost 1 base and J 1 base, leaving 10 bases between the germline ends. CDR3 region: CASSLEGNENTEAFF. As DNA, the CDR3 is TGTGCCAGCAGCTTAGAAGGGAATGAGAACACTGAAGCTTTCTTT.

V and J are TRBV5-1 and TRBJ1-3; unclear D gene. The CDR3 length is 17 residues. V gave up 2 bases and J gave up 2 bases, with 17 bases separating them. The germline CDR1 and CDR2 sequences are SGHRS and YFSETQ. CDR3 in DNA: TGCGCCAGCAGCTTTTCCGGGCTCCGGGCCGCTGGAAACACCATATATTTT. Translated, it gives CASSFSGLRAAGNTIYF.

The J gene is TRBJ2-1, the V gene TRBV6-1; perhaps TRBD1 as D (5 bases). Germline V lookup: CDR1 MNHNS, CDR2 SASEGT. CDR3 length: 13 amino acids. Trimming removed 3 bases from V and 6 bases from J, with 9 bases in between. CDR3 region: CASSEPGFNEQFF. The CDR3 coding sequence is TGTGCCAGCAGTGAGCCAGGGTTCAATGAGCAGTTCTTC.